These 29 T cell receptor beta chains were sequenced from one sample in a study of blood T cell repertoires in COVID-19 (TCRdb year 2020). Library creation used the immunoSEQ multiplex PCR assay. Not all clones reach the TCRdb copy of this immuneACCESS table, which keeps in-frame sequences only. Checked studies attribute under half of the gap to unresolved V genes and leave the rest unexplained. The sample table records about 96,000 clones; roughly 84% of these occur just once. Around a sixth of the sample is held by the ten biggest clonotypes. Sequencing was carried out using peripheral blood. The receptor source for this set is a woman aged 55-70 years with acute or convalescent COVID-19.

The chain employs TRBV9 and TRBJ1-6; 9 nucleotides match TRBD1. This CDR3 spans 17 amino acids. V was clipped by 3 bases and J by 8 bases; unmatched bases: 12. Germline V lookup: CDR1 SGDLS, CDR2 YYNGEE. The CDR3, as DNA: TGTGCCAGCAGCGGGGGGGGACAGGGAAGCACCTATTCACCCCTCCACTTT. Amino acids: CASSGGGQGSTYSPLHF.

The genes are TRBV10-3 and TRBJ2-1; no clear D gene. V was trimmed by 0 bases and J by 4 bases, leaving 7 bases between them. The length of the CDR3 is 14 residues. Germline CDR1 is ENHRY and CDR2 is SYGVKD. The CDR3 bases are TGTGCCATCAGTGAGTCGACTGGGTACAATGAGCAGTTCTTC. Its protein product is CAISESTGYNEQFF.

This chain joins TRBV5-1 and TRBJ2-5, with TRBD1 as a possible D gene (6 bases). V dropped 6 bases and J dropped 1 base, with 25 bases sitting between them. Germline V CDR1 and CDR2: SGHRS, YFSETQ. The CDR3 spans 18 residues. The CDR3 region has the DNA TGCGCCAGCAACAACAGGGAAATCCCAACACTCACCCAAGAGACCCAGTACTTC. Translating it yields CASNNREIPTLTQETQYF. Using reference TRBV5-1 and TRBJ2-5 for the parts outside the CDR3, the full variable domain is KAGVTQTPRYLIKTRGQQVTLSCSPISGHRSVSWYQQTPGQGLQFLFEYFSETQRNKGNFPGRFSGRQFSNSRSEMNVSTLELGDSALYLCASNNREIPTLTQETQYFGPGTRLLVL.

V usage is TRBV6-4 and J usage is TRBJ1-6, with 9 bases that match TRBD1. Germline CDR1 MRHNA, CDR2 SNTAGT. The CDR3 has 15 residues. V shed 5 bases and J 5 bases; nucleotides not matched to a gene: 4. CDR3 sequence (DNA): TGTGCCAGCAGTCCACAGGGGGCGGATAATTCACCCCTCCACTTT. Its translation is CASSPQGADNSPLHF.

A few counts support this clone. The chain uses TRBV6-5 and TRBJ1-1, with 10 bases lining up with TRBD1. The CDR3 sequence is 15 residues long. From germline, CDR1 is MNHEY and CDR2 SVGAGI. The V gene end was trimmed by 6 bases and the J gene end by 3 bases; junction bases not matched to a gene: 7. CDR3 sequence (DNA): TGTGCCAGCAGCCCGGGACAGGGGCCTTACACTGAAGCTTTCTTT. It translates to CASSPGQGPYTEAFF.

J is TRBJ2-7 and V is TRBV4-2, with D possibly matching TRBD1 (6 bases). CDR1 LGHNA and CDR2 YNFKEQ come from the germline V gene. The CDR3 has 13 amino acids. Deletions cut 2 bases from V and 2 bases from J, with 7 bases between. The CDR3 region is CASSQRDTYEQYF. In DNA, the CDR3 is TGTGCCAGCAGCCAACGGGACACCTACGAGCAGTACTTC.

This sequence joins TRBV5-4 and TRBJ2-3; weak D call: TRBD1 (5 bases). V was trimmed by 5 bases and J by 5 bases, leaving 15 bases between them. CDR3 length: 14 amino acids. The germline V gene has CDR1 SGHNT and CDR2 YYREEE (reference sequence). CDR3 sequence reads: CASSTPAGLDTQYF. For the CDR3, the DNA is TGTGCCAGCAGTACCCCGGCAGGGTTAGATACGCAGTATTTT.

The V call is TRBV11-3, the J call TRBJ1-1; the D is unclear. The V end was cut by 5 bases, the J end by 4 bases, with 11 bases between. The CDR3 has 13 residues. CDR1 is SGHNT and CDR2 is YENEEA in the germline V gene. The CDR3 region has the DNA TGTGCCAGCAGCCAAAGCCGCGGCACTGAAGCTTTCTTT. Amino acid sequence: CASSQSRGTEAFF.

The chain has TRBV7-2 and TRBJ1-2; 8 nucleotides match TRBD1. The CDR3 is 14 residues long. Germline V gives CDR1 SGHTA, CDR2 FQGNSA. The V segment lost 5 bases and the J segment 4 bases; nucleotides outside the gene matches: 6. The CDR3 sequence: CASSPGTGGYGYTF. DNA of the CDR3: TGTGCCAGCAGCCCCGGGACAGGCGGCTATGGCTACACCTTC.

The chain employs TRBV28 and TRBJ1-4; TRBD1 is a possible D gene (6 bases). Per the germline V gene, CDR1 is MDHEN and CDR2 is SYDVKM. There are 15 residues in the CDR3. The ends were cut back, 5 bases at V and 4 bases at J, with 14 bases in the middle. This chain's CDR3 is CASSQPGHLNEKLFF. The CDR3 DNA reads as TGTGCCAGCAGTCAGCCGGGACATCTTAATGAAAAACTGTTTTTT. The variable domain in full, with the rest retrieved from reference TRBV28 and TRBJ1-4, is DVKVTQSSRYLVKRTGEKVFLECVQDMDHENMFWYRQDPGLGLRLIYFSYDVKMKEKGDIPEGYSVSREKKERFSLILESASTNQTSMYLCASSQPGHLNEKLFFGSGTQLSVL.

V and J are TRBV29-1 and TRBJ2-4; 7 bases are shared with TRBD2. Germline assignment: CDR1 SQVTM and CDR2 ANQGSEA. V dropped 6 bases and J dropped 0; count of bases not matched to a gene: 8. The CDR3 runs 15 residues. The CDR3 region is CSVQGGVIAKNIQYF. In DNA form, the CDR3 reads TGCAGCGTCCAGGGAGGGGTTATAGCCAAAAACATTCAGTACTTC.

The V call is TRBV7-2, the J call TRBJ2-1; 8 nucleotides line up with TRBD2. Trimming removed 1 base from V and 2 bases from J; junction bases left unmatched: 4. The CDR3 covers 16 residues. The germline V gene encodes CDR1 SGHTA and CDR2 FQGNSA. DNA for the CDR3: TGTGCCAGCAGCTTAGTGAGCGGGGGAACCTACAATGAGCAGTTCTTC. Its translation: CASSLVSGGTYNEQFF.

The rearrangement uses TRBV7-6 and TRBJ1-1, with a tentative D call TRBD1 (6 bases). Germline lookup yields CDR1 SGHVS and CDR2 FNYEAQ. The CDR3 runs 14 residues. The V gene lost 5 bases and the J gene lost 4 bases, with 14 bases spanning the gap. CDR3 sequence reads: CASSDQGWGTEAFF. The CDR3 region has the DNA TGTGCCAGCAGCGACCAGGGGTGGGGCACTGAAGCTTTCTTT.

The J gene is TRBJ1-5, the V gene TRBV29-1, with 9 bases matching TRBD1. The V gene end was trimmed by 6 bases and the J gene end by 7 bases; junction bases not matched to a gene: 10. Germline V gene data show CDR1 as SQVTM and CDR2 as ANQGSEA. This CDR3 spans 14 amino acids. The CDR3 DNA reads TGCAGCGTCCTCGTACAGGGGGCTGAGCAGCCCCAGCATTTT. Amino acids: CSVLVQGAEQPQHF.

The chain links TRBV19 to TRBJ1-1; TRBD1 matches at 7 bases. This CDR3 is 16 amino acids long. The V and J ends lost 2 bases and 3 bases, in that order; junction bases with no gene match: 9. CDR1 is LNHDA and CDR2 is SQIVND in the germline V gene (reference sequence). The CDR3 DNA reads TGTGCCAGTAGTATAATTCTCAGGGGGAGATACACTGAAGCTTTCTTT. Protein: CASSIILRGRYTEAFF. Full variable domain (outside the CDR3, taken from reference TRBV19 and TRBJ1-1): DGGITQSPKYLFRKEGQNVTLSCEQNLNHDAMYWYRQDPGQGLRLIYYSQIVNDFQKGDIAEGYSVSREKKESFPLTVTSAQKNPTAFYLCASSIILRGRYTEAFFGQGTRLTVV.

The V and J genes are TRBV6-5 and TRBJ1-1; D is ambiguous. Trimming pared 2 bases from V and 1 base from J, leaving 11 bases between. The CDR3 has 15 residues. Germline-derived CDR1 and CDR2 are MNHEY and SVGAGI. The CDR3 spells CASSYEWATNTEAFF. DNA of the CDR3: TGTGCCAGCAGTTACGAGTGGGCCACGAACACTGAAGCTTTCTTT.

J is TRBJ2-5 and V is TRBV10-3; the D gene is possibly TRBD2 (5 bases). The CDR3 is made up of 11 amino acids. Germline-derived CDR1 and CDR2 are ENHRY and SYGVKD. V dropped 7 bases and J dropped 3 bases, with 6 bases sitting between them. CDR3 amino acids: CAIKGEETQYF. The DNA for the CDR3 is TGTGCCATCAAGGGAGAAGAGACCCAGTACTTC.

On this clone: Sequence at one end of the junction differs from germline and may be a read error. The chain links TRBV5-4 to TRBJ2-3; weak D call: TRBD1 (5 bases). CDR1 is SGHNT and CDR2 is YYREEE in the germline V gene (reference sequence). The CDR3 spans 13 residues. The chain's CDR3 is CASILQGADTQYF. The CDR3 DNA reads as TGTGCCAGCATCTTGCAGGGTGCAGATACGCAGTATTTT.

The chain employs TRBV28 and TRBJ1-6, with TRBD1 as a possible D gene (6 bases). V was shortened by 6 bases and J by 6 bases, with 15 bases between the two germline ends. CDR1 and CDR2 (germline): MDHEN, SYDVKM. This CDR3 is 15 amino acids long. The CDR3 DNA sequence: TGTGCCAGCAGCAAAAGGTACAGGGTTAATTCACCCCTCCACTTT. This translates into CASSKRYRVNSPLHF.

This clone was observed many times. The chain recombines TRBV19 with TRBJ2-2, with TRBD1 identical over 9 bases. The length of the CDR3 is 14 residues. In germline, CDR1 is LNHDA, CDR2 SQIVND (reference sequence). V shed 5 bases, J shed 5 bases, and the junction held 3 bases outside the gene matches. CDR3: CASSLTGGTGELFF. For the CDR3, the DNA is TGTGCCAGTAGTCTGACAGGGGGAACCGGGGAGCTGTTTTTT.

The genes are TRBV7-2 and TRBJ1-1; D remains unclear. Germline CDR1 is SGHTA and CDR2 is FQGNSA. The CDR3 has 12 residues. The ends were cut back, 8 bases at V and 4 bases at J, with 11 bases in the middle. This chain's CDR3 is CASGQRSTEAFF. CDR3 coding DNA: TGTGCCAGCGGGCAGCGGAGCACTGAAGCTTTCTTT.

The chain combines TRBV2 with TRBJ2-7; tentatively, D is TRBD2 (6 bases). Trimming stripped 4 bases from V and 0 bases from J, with 13 bases between. CDR3 length: 15 residues. Germline-derived CDR1 and CDR2 are SNHLY and FYNNEI. The CDR3 protein is CASSVPPGSSYEQYF. The CDR3 region has the DNA TGTGCCAGCAGTGTTCCCCCCGGGAGCTCCTACGAGCAGTACTTC.

The J gene is TRBJ2-5, the V gene TRBV11-3, with D unclear. V gave up 3 bases and J gave up 5 bases, with 7 bases separating them. This CDR3 has 12 residues. Germline-derived CDR1 and CDR2 are SGHNT and YENEEA. CDR3 region: CASSFRAETQYF. The CDR3 nucleotides are TGTGCCAGCAGCTTCCGTGCGGAGACCCAGTACTTC.

The rearrangement joins TRBV19 to TRBJ1-3, with D perhaps matching TRBD1 (6 bases). Germline loops: CDR1 LNHDA, CDR2 SQIVND (reference sequence). V shed 5 bases and J shed 2 bases, with 10 bases lying between them. The length of the CDR3 is 14 residues. DNA of the CDR3: TGTGCCAGTAGTCTCAACAGGGCTGGAAACACCATATATTTT. Its translation is CASSLNRAGNTIYF.

The V and J genes are TRBV18 and TRBJ1-5; possible D gene TRBD1, 5 bases. This CDR3 is 15 amino acids long. Deletions cut 3 bases from V and 3 bases from J, with 12 bases between. CDR1 and CDR2 from the germline V gene are KGHSH and LQKENI. As DNA, the CDR3 is TGTGCCAGCTCACCCACACAGGCCAACAATCAGCCCCAGCATTTT. Residues: CASSPTQANNQPQHF.

This clone was seen only a few times. The chain recombines TRBV5-6 with TRBJ2-7; TRBD1 agrees at 8 bases. This CDR3 is built from 14 residues. Looked up from germline, CDR1 is SGHDT and CDR2 is YYEEEE. V lost 1 base to trimming and J lost 5 bases; unmatched junction nucleotides: 5. CDR3 protein: CASSLYGQGDEQYF. Written as DNA, the CDR3 is TGTGCCAGCAGCTTGTACGGACAGGGAGACGAGCAGTACTTC.

The gene calls are TRBV10-3 and TRBJ1-2, with TRBD1 matching 8 bases. Germline CDR1 ENHRY, CDR2 SYGVKD. The CDR3 has 17 residues. V shed 0 bases, J shed 7 bases, and the junction held 13 bases outside the gene matches. CDR3 amino acids: CAISESQGASLLGGYTF. The CDR3 coding sequence is TGTGCCATCAGTGAGTCGCAGGGGGCTTCCCTACTCGGTGGCTACACCTTC.

The V and J genes are TRBV11-2 and TRBJ2-5, with TRBD1 as a possible D gene (5 bases). Trimming shortened V by 4 bases and J by 5 bases, and 14 bases separated the two germline ends. The CDR3 loop spans 14 amino acids. Germline V gives CDR1 SGHAT, CDR2 FQNNGV. CDR3 sequence: CASSSQGFGETQYF. Written as DNA, the CDR3 is TGTGCCAGCAGCTCTCAGGGTTTCGGGGAGACCCAGTACTTC.

This rearrangement joins TRBV2 to TRBJ1-5, with 10 positions matching TRBD1. The CDR3 is made up of 16 amino acids. J was trimmed by 0 bases and V by 5 bases; bases with no gene match: 4. CDR1 SNHLY and CDR2 FYNNEI come from the germline V gene. The CDR3 is CASSLTGGYSNQPQHF. CDR3 sequence (DNA): TGTGCCAGCAGTTTGACAGGGGGCTATAGCAATCAGCCCCAGCATTTT.